Below, one TCR beta chain is given with its context. Its antigen is unidentified. The source of the sample is a study of Ad26.COV2.S vaccination and SARS-CoV-2 variants. About the study: The study gave Ad26.COV2.S intramuscularly, once or twice 56 days apart.

The V end lost 0 bases, the J end lost 1 base, and 13 bases lay between the germline ends. Germline CDR1 and CDR2: LGHNA and YSLEER. The CDR3 spans 16 residues. Findings and limits, study-wide: With respect to non-spike TCR breadth, vaccine and placebo recipients were similar. Spike-specific TCR breadth ran higher among vaccine recipients than placebo recipients.

Some clones are missing from TCRdb's copy, which holds only in-frame ones; the method was immunoSEQ multiplex PCR. The profile shows some 450,000 clones, 90% of them singletons. Treatment in this sample: 15 to 20 received Ad26.COV2.S at low or high dose, single or two shots; a few received placebo; per-sample allocation not given. Repertoires come from day 63 after the first vaccine or placebo injection. Donor was an adult aged 18-55 years in Boston. The clonotype was recovered from a person between 18 and 59 years old who received the Ad26.COV2.S COVID-19 vaccine or a placebo. The gene calls are TRBV4-3 and TRBJ2-7; D may be TRBD1 or TRBD2 (5 bases each). Sequenced material: peripheral blood, taken in a trial of Ad26.COV2.S vaccine versus placebo. CDR3 DNA: TGCGCCAGCAGCCAAGATTTGGGGGAGTGGTCCTACGAGCAGTACTTC. Translation: CASSQDLGEWSYEQYF.